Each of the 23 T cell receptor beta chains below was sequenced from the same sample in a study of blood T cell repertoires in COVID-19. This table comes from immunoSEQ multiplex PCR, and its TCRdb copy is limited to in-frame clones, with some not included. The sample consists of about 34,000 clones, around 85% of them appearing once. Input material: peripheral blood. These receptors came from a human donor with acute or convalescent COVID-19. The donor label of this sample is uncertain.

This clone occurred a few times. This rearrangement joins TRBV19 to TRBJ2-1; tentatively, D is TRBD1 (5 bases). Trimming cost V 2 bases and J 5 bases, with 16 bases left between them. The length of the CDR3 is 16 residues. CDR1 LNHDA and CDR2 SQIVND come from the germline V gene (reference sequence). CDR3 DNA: TGTGCCAGTAGTATAAGGTCAGGGTCGGGTGACAATGAGCAGTTCTTC. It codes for CASSIRSGSGDNEQFF.

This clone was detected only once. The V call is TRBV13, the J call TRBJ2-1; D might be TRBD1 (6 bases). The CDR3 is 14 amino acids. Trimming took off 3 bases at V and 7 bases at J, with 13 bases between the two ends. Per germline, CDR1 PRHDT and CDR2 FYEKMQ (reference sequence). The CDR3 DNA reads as TGTGCCAGCAGCTTCCCAGGGGCGAAGAATGAGCAGTTCTTC. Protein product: CASSFPGAKNEQFF. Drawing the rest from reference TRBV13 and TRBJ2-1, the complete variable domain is AAGVIQSPRHLIKEKRETATLKCYPIPRHDTVYWYQQGPGQDPQFLISFYEKMQSDKGSIPDRFSAQQFSDYHSELNMSSLELGDSALYFCASSFPGAKNEQFFGPGTRLTVL.

The CDR3 loop reads CATSRDRGGISTDTQYF. The CDR3, as DNA: TGTGCCACCAGCAGAGATCGGGGCGGGATTAGCACAGATACGCAGTATTTT. The rearrangement links TRBV15 to TRBJ2-3; D is possibly TRBD2 (6 bases). Trimming left V 0 bases short and J 0 bases short, with 13 bases between. From germline, CDR1 is LNHNV and CDR2 YYDKDF (reference sequence). CDR3 length: 17 amino acids.

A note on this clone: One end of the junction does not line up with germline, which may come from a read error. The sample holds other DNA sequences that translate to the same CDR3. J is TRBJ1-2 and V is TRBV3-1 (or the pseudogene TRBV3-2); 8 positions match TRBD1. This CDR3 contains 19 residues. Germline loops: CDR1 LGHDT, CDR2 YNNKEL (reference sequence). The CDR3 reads CASSQSLDRGLVRGYGYTF. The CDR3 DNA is TGTGCCAGCAGCCAATCGCTCGACAGGGGATTGGTGCGGGGCTATGGTTACACCTTC.

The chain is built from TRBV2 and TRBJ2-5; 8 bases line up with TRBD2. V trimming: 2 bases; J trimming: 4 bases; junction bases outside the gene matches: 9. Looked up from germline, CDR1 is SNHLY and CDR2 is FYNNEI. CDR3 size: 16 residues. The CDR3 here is CASSERSGRVGETQYF. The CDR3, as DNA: TGTGCCAGCAGTGAACGGAGCGGGAGAGTTGGAGAGACCCAGTACTTC. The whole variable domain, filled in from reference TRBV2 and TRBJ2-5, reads EPEVTQTPSHQVTQMGQEVILRCVPISNHLYFYWYRQILGQKVEFLVSFYNNEISEKSEIFDDQFSVERPDGSNFTLKIRSTKLEDSAMYFCASSERSGRVGETQYFGPGTRLLVL.

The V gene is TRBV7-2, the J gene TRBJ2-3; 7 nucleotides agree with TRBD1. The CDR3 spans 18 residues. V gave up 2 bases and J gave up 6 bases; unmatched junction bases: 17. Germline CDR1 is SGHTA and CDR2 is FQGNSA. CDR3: CASSLYTGRTGLGDTQYF. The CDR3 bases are TGTGCCAGCAGCTTATACACGGGAAGGACAGGCTTGGGGGATACGCAGTATTTT. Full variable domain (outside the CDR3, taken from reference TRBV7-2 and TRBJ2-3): GAGVSQSPSNKVTEKGKDVELRCDPISGHTALYWYRQSLGQGLEFLIYFQGNSAPDKSGLPSDRFSAERTGGSVSTLTIQRTQQEDSAVYLCASSLYTGRTGLGDTQYFGPGTRLTVL.

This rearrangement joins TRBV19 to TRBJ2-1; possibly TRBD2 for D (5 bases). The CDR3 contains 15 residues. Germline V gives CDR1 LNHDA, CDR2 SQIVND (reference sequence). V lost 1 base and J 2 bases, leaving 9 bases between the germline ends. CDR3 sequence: CASSIGQEAYNEQFF. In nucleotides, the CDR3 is TGTGCCAGTAGTATAGGTCAGGAGGCCTACAATGAGCAGTTCTTC. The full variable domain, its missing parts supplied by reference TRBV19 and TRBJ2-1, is DGGITQSPKYLFRKEGQNVTLSCEQNLNHDAMYWYRQDPGQGLRLIYYSQIVNDFQKGDIAEGYSVSREKKESFPLTVTSAQKNPTAFYLCASSIGQEAYNEQFFGPGTRLTVL.

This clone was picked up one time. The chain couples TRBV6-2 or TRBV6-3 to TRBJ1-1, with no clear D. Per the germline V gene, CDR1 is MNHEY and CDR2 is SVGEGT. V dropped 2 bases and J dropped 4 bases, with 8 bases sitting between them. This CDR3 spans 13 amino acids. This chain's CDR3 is CASSYGRLTEAFF. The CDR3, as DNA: TGTGCCAGCAGTTACGGCAGGCTCACTGAAGCTTTCTTT.

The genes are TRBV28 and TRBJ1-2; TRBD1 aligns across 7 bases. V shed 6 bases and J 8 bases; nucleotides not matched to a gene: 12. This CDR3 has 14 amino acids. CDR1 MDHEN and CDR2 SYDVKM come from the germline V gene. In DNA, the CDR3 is TGTGCCAGCAGCTCCTCACAGGGGAGGTACGGCTACACCTTC. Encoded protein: CASSSSQGRYGYTF.

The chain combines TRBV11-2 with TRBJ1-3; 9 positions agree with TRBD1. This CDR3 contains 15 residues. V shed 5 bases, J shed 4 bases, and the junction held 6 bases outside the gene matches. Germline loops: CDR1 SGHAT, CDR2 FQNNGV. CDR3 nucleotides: TGTGCCAGCAGCCCGCGGACAGGGGTGGGAAACACCATATATTTT. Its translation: CASSPRTGVGNTIYF.

DNA of the CDR3: TGTGCCAGCAGCCAAGTGCGGCCGATAGCGGGGGAGCGTTGCAATGAGCAGTTCTTC. This codes for CASSQVRPIAGERCNEQFF. V is TRBV3-1 (or the pseudogene TRBV3-2) and J is TRBJ2-1, with TRBD2 identical over 9 bases. V lost 1 base to trimming and J lost 6 bases; unmatched junction nucleotides: 16. Germline V CDR1 and CDR2: LGHDT, YNNKEL (reference sequence). This CDR3 has 19 residues.

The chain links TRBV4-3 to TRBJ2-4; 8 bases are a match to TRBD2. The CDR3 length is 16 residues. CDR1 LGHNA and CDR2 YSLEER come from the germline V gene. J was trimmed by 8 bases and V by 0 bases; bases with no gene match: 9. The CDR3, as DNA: TGCGCCAGCAGCCAAGACTACTCATATAGCGGGGACATTCAGTACTTC. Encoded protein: CASSQDYSYSGDIQYF.

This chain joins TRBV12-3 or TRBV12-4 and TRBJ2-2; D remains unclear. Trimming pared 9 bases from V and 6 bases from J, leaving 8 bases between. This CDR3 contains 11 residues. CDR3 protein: CASRESGELFF. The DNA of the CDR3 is TGTGCCAGTAGAGAGTCCGGGGAGCTGTTTTTT.

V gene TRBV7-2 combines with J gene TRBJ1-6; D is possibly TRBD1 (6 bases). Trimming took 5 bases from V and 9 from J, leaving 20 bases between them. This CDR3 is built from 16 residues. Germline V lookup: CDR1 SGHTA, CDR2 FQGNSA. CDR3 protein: CASSISTGASGSPLHF. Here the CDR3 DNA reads TGTGCCAGCAGCATATCGACAGGCGCCTCGGGTTCACCCCTCCACTTT.

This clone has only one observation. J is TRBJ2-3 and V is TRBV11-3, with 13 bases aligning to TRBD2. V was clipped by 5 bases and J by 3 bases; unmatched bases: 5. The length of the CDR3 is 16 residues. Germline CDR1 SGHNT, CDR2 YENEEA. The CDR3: CASSPGTSGNTDTQYF. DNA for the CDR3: TGTGCCAGCAGCCCGGGGACTAGCGGGAATACAGATACGCAGTATTTT.

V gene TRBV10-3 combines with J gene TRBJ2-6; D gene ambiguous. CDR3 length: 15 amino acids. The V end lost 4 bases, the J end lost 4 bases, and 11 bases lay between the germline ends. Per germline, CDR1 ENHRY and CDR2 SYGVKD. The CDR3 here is CAISGSSAGANVLTF. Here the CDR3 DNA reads TGTGCCATCAGTGGTTCCAGTGCCGGGGCCAACGTCCTGACTTTC.

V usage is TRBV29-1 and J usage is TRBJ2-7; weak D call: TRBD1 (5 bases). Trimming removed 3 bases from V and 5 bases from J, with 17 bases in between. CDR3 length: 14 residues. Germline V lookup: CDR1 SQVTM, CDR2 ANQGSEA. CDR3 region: CSVEFAGPGDEQYF. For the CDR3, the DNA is TGCAGCGTTGAGTTTGCAGGGCCGGGCGACGAGCAGTACTTC.

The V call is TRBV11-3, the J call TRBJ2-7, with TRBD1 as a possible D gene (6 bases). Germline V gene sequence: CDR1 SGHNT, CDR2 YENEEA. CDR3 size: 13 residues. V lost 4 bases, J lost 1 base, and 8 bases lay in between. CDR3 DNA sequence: TGTGCCAGCAGCTCGACAGGTTCCTACGAGCAGTACTTC. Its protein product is CASSSTGSYEQYF.

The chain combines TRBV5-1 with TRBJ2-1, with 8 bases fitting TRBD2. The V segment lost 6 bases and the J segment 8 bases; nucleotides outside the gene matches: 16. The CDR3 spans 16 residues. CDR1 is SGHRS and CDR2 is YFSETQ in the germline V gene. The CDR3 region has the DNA TGCGCCAGCACCCTCGGGGGGGACTATAGGGTAGATGAGCAGTTCTTC. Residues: CASTLGGDYRVDEQFF.

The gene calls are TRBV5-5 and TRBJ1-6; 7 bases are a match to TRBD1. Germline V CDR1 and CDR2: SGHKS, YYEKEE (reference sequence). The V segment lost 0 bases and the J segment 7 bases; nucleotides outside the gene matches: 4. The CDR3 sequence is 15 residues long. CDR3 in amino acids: CASSLGTGQNSPLHF. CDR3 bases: TGTGCCAGCAGCTTGGGAACGGGACAGAATTCACCCCTCCACTTT.

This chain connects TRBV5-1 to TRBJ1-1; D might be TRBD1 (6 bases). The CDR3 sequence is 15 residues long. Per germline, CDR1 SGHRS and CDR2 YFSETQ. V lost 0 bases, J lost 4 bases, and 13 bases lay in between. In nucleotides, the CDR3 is TGCGCCAGCAGCTTGGCCCTCCAGGGGATCACTGAAGCTTTCTTT. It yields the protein CASSLALQGITEAFF.

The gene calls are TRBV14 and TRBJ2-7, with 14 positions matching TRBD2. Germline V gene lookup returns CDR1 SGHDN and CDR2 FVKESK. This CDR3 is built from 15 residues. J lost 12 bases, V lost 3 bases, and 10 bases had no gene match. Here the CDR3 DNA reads TGTGCCAGCAGCCACTCTGGGACTAGCGGGGGTGGTCGGTACTTC. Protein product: CASSHSGTSGGGRYF.

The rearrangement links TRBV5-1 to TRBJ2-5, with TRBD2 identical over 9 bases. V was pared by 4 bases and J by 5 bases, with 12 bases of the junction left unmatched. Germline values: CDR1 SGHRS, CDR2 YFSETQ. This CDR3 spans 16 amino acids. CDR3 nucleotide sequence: TGCGCCAGCAGCGGGAGCTTGGCGGGGGGGCAGGAGACCCAGTACTTC. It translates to CASSGSLAGGQETQYF.